This TCR beta chain was observed in a study of blood T cell repertoires in COVID-19. Study summary: COVID-19 samples collected from the United States, Italy and Spain covered acute and convalescent phases.

In the original analysis: The assay estimated nucleated cells by amplifying reference gene primers. Clones were read by immunoSEQ multiplex PCR, and TCRdb kept only the in-frame ones, dropping some. The V and J calls and the clone size are those of that table, but D and trimming were determined from the DNA. The table includes 140,000 or so clones, around 83% detected once. The CDR3 length is 15 residues. The V end was cut by 7 bases, the J end by 0 bases, with 12 bases between. From germline, CDR1 is SGHTA and CDR2 FQGNSA. This receptor was identified in a man in his 60s with active or convalescent COVID-19. The V call is TRBV7-2, the J call TRBJ2-2, with D maybe TRBD1 (5 bases). The sample was peripheral blood. This chain's CDR3 is CASMFDRSNTGELFF. CDR3 in DNA: TGTGCCAGCATGTTCGACAGATCGAACACCGGGGAGCTGTTTTTT.